This T cell receptor (beta chain) was found in a study of OX40 agonist ivuxolimab in advanced cancers. Study background: The eligibility criteria allowed prior anti-PD-1, anti-PD-L1 or anti-CTLA-4 therapy, and 40% had some. Partial responses were achieved by three patients, of whom one had hepatocellular carcinoma and two had cutaneous melanoma.

Patients with a history of autoimmune disease or on systemic immunosuppression were excluded. Libraries were prepared by immunoSEQ multiplex PCR; TCRdb keeps only in-frame clonotypes and omits some of them. The profile shows around 100,000 clones, about 88% of them singletons. The CDR3 contains 12 residues. Trimming removed 8 bases from V and 5 bases from J; junction bases left unmatched: 7. Germline V gene sequence: CDR1 GTSNPN, CDR2 SVGIG (reference sequence). The sequence derives from an adult with an advanced solid tumor such as melanoma, head and neck, liver or kidney cancer. The V call is TRBV30, the J call TRBJ2-7; 9 bases match TRBD1. This material consisted of CD4+ or CD8+ T cells sorted from blood, taken in a trial of the OX40 agonist ivuxolimab. The CDR3 sequence: CAQSGTGNEQYF. CDR3 bases: TGTGCCCAATCGGGGACAGGGAACGAGCAGTACTTC.